The clone carrying this T cell receptor (beta chain) was observed a few times. V gave up 8 bases and J gave up 4 bases, with 15 bases separating them. The CDR3 contains 13 residues. In germline, CDR1 is MNHEY, CDR2 SMNVEV (reference sequence). TCR beta CDR3 region amplification was performed from RNA transcripts. The TCR CDR3 first-round RT-PCR relied on the HTBI primer set. One entry per CDR3 protein results from TCRdb running MiXCR on the multiplex PCR reads. Seen here are more than 350,000 distinct CDR3 sequences, 12% to 15% observed once, and the top ten hold roughly 19%. Each person with ophthalmopathy scored at least 3 on the Clinical Activity Score, reached NOSPECS grade 4 or higher, and had been ill under 3 months. These data are taken from a study of T cells in Graves' hyperthyroidism and ophthalmopathy. Study in general: Prior to any treatment, at the point of initial diagnosis, peripheral blood was collected.

This rearrangement joins TRBV27 to TRBJ2-7; D is possibly TRBD2 (7 bases). Sequenced sample: blood. The TCR was taken from a woman aged 55 to 70 with Graves' ophthalmopathy. This chain's CDR3 is CASSGGATYEQYF. The CDR3 coding sequence is TGTGCCAGCTCTGGGGGGGCCACGTACGAGCAGTACTTC.